The 14 T cell receptor beta chains given below trace back to one sample, sequenced in a study of T cell repertoires in cytomegalovirus infection. These receptors' antigens are unknown. TCRdb re-called the reads with MiXCR, one entry per CDR3 protein. The sample yields some 940,000 distinct CDR3 sequences, around 32% seen once. The specimen comprised cultured CD8+ T cells from PBMCs, sampled from culture after CMV antigen stimulation. All receptors come from a human donor in good health (CMV status not recorded). Some clones in this sample may be carry-over from other donors' samples.

This clonotype was observed a handful of times. The V and J genes are TRBV5-1 and TRBJ1-2; 7 bases map to TRBD1. With V trimmed by 5 bases and J by 4 bases, 5 bases remained unmatched. The CDR3 is 13 amino acids. Germline lookup yields CDR1 SGHRS and CDR2 YFSETQ. The DNA for the CDR3 is TGCGCCAGCAGACAGGACAGGACCTATGGCTACACCTTC. Encoded protein: CASRQDRTYGYTF.

This chain connects TRBV25-1 to TRBJ1-5, with D possibly TRBD1 on 6 matching bases. Germline V gene data show CDR1 as MGHDK and CDR2 as SYGVNS. V was cut by 1 base and J by 5 bases, with 9 bases left in between. This CDR3 comprises 14 residues. CDR3 sequence reads: CASSEWGADQPQHF. In DNA form, the CDR3 reads TGTGCCAGCAGTGAATGGGGGGCGGATCAGCCCCAGCATTTT.

The rearrangement uses TRBV29-1 and TRBJ1-1, with a weak D call TRBD1 (5 bases). With 0 bases removed from V and 6 bases from J, the gap between germline ends came to 17 bases. This CDR3 has 15 amino acids. CDR1 and CDR2 from the germline V gene are SQVTM and ANQGSEA. The CDR3 sequence is CSVEERQPTNPEAFF. The CDR3 nucleotides read TGCAGCGTTGAAGAGCGACAGCCTACGAATCCTGAAGCTTTCTTT.

Only one count was recorded for this clonotype. This could be a read error, since a much larger clone is one nucleotide away. This chain uses TRBV7-9 with TRBJ2-3; 7 positions agree with TRBD1. Germline CDR1 and CDR2: SEHNR and FQNEAQ (reference sequence). This CDR3 spans 13 amino acids. The V segment lost 8 bases and the J segment 2 bases; nucleotides outside the gene matches: 4. DNA for the CDR3: TGTGCCAGCTCGACAGGGCTCACAGATACGCAGTATTTT. Amino acids: CASSTGLTDTQYF.

This chain uses TRBV3-1 with TRBJ2-2, with 11 bases matching TRBD2. With V trimmed by 2 bases and J by 1 base, 12 bases remained unmatched. This CDR3 contains 20 residues. The germline CDR1 and CDR2 sequences are LGHDT and YNNKEL (reference sequence). The CDR3 sequence: CASSQPNLASGGKNTGELFF. Here the CDR3 DNA reads TGTGCCAGCAGCCAACCCAACCTGGCTAGCGGGGGGAAGAACACCGGGGAGCTGTTTTTT.

This chain connects TRBV6-1 to TRBJ1-1, with a tentative D call TRBD1 (5 bases). Germline CDR1 MNHNS, CDR2 SASEGT. CDR3 size: 16 residues. Trimming took 7 bases from V and 0 from J, leaving 18 bases between them. CDR3 bases: TGTGCCAGCAATAACGAAGGGGAGCGCATGAACACTGAAGCTTTCTTT. This sequence encodes CASNNEGERMNTEAFF.

The chain links TRBV7-4 to TRBJ2-2; D gene unclear. Per germline, CDR1 SGHVT and CDR2 SQSDAQ. Trimming cost V 1 base and J 9 bases, with 6 bases left between them. The CDR3 has 12 residues. The CDR3 is CASSLEERELFF. The CDR3, as DNA: TGTGCCAGCAGCTTAGAGGAAAGGGAGCTGTTTTTT.

The table lists this clonotype with many counts. This chain links TRBV7-2 with TRBJ1-2; no reliable D call. CDR1 SGHTA and CDR2 FQGNSA come from the germline V gene. Trimming pared 1 base from V and 8 bases from J, leaving 11 bases between. CDR3 length equals 13 residues. The CDR3 spells CASSLGGAQGYTF. The CDR3 DNA follows: TGTGCCAGCAGCTTAGGAGGAGCGCAGGGCTACACCTTC.

This clonotype was picked up one time. A read error may produce the germline difference seen at one junction end. V is TRBV7-6 and J is TRBJ2-5; no firm D call. This CDR3 comprises 13 residues. The germline V gene has CDR1 SGHVS and CDR2 FNYEAQ. For the CDR3, the DNA is TGTACCAGCAGCTCTCAGGCGGTAGAGACCCAGTACTTC. It is translated as CTSSSQAVETQYF.

The chain links TRBV6-2 or TRBV6-3 to TRBJ2-1; 7 positions agree with TRBD1. In germline, CDR1 is MNHEY, CDR2 SVGEGT. This CDR3 is 16 amino acids long. Losses at the gene ends were 2 bases for V and 8 bases for J; bases not matched to a gene: 12. The CDR3 protein is CASSYLLARGRDEQFF. In DNA form, the CDR3 reads TGTGCCAGCAGTTACCTATTAGCGAGGGGGCGGGATGAGCAGTTCTTC.

With regard to this clonotype: A read error may account for a junction end that differs from germline. The V and J genes are TRBV5-6 and TRBJ1-1; 9 positions agree with TRBD1. This CDR3 has 14 amino acids. Germline lookup yields CDR1 SGHDT and CDR2 YYEEEE. In DNA form, the CDR3 reads TGTGTCAGCAGCAAGACAGGGGGGGCCACTGAAGCTTTCTTT. Its translation is CVSSKTGGATEAFF.

This clonotype was recorded a few times. This rearrangement joins TRBV3-1 to TRBJ2-1; TRBD2 might be the D (5 bases). Germline V lookup: CDR1 LGHDT, CDR2 YNNKEL (reference sequence). V lost 0 bases to trimming and J lost 2 bases, with 11 bases between them. The CDR3 contains 16 residues. The DNA of the CDR3 is TGTGCCAGCAGCCAAGATGCAGGTAGCGCCTACAATGAGCAGTTCTTC. Its protein product is CASSQDAGSAYNEQFF.

This chain joins TRBV6-2 or TRBV6-3 and TRBJ2-7; D call uncertain. Trimming cost V 0 bases and J 2 bases, with 8 bases left between them. The CDR3 is made up of 14 amino acids. Germline lookup yields CDR1 MNHEY and CDR2 SVGEGT. In DNA, the CDR3 is TGTGCCAGCAGTTACTCTAGGTCAGCCTACGAGCAGTACGTC. It yields the protein CASSYSRSAYEQYV.

This clonotype occurred a few times. The chain employs TRBV5-1 and TRBJ1-2; a possible D gene is TRBD1 (5 bases). The CDR3 covers 15 residues. Trimming took 1 base from V and 4 from J, leaving 14 bases between them. Per germline, CDR1 SGHRS and CDR2 YFSETQ. CDR3: CASSLPRDRFYGYTF. In DNA form, the CDR3 reads TGCGCCAGCAGCTTGCCCCGTGACAGATTCTATGGCTACACCTTC.